This T cell receptor (beta chain) was obtained from a study of cytomegalovirus exposure and HLA in healthy donors. Donors sampled were nominally healthy, though unrecorded immune exposures were likely. CDR3 length equals 16 residues. Trimming cost V 6 bases and J 0 bases; bases outside gene matches: 7. Germline CDR1 is MNHEY and CDR2 is SMNVEV (reference sequence). The PCR had 60 Vbeta and 13 Jbeta primers. Assay: immunoSEQ multiplex PCR; the TCRdb copy retains only in-frame clones and omits some. Here the sample spans about 140,000 clones, 80% being singletons. Input material: PBMCs. The chain couples TRBV27 to TRBJ1-4, with 7 bases lining up with TRBD1. The TCR originated in a man over 45 in good health and CMV-seronegative. In nucleotides, the CDR3 is TGTGCCAGCAGGGTGACAGGGCCTGCAACTAATGAAAAACTGTTTTTT. Residues: CASRVTGPATNEKLFF.